One sample yielded the 32 T cell receptor beta chains listed below, sequenced in a study of lymphopenia after photon versus proton radiotherapy. Repertoires were generated with immunoSEQ multiplex PCR, while TCRdb's copy carries only in-frame clones and drops some. The top ten hold around 2% of the sample, which has tens of thousands of clones, roughly 80% seen once. The sample in question was peripheral blood, obtained from a patient treated with proton-based radiotherapy. The receptors were sampled from a man aged 60 to 75 with pancreatic cancer.

The rearrangement links TRBV19 to TRBJ2-1; D is possibly TRBD1 or TRBD2 (5 bases each). The germline CDR1 and CDR2 sequences are LNHDA and SQIVND (reference sequence). The V end lost 2 bases, the J end lost 12 bases, and 20 bases lay between the germline ends. The CDR3 runs to 15 residues. The CDR3 spells CASSISSGTGGRQFF. DNA of the CDR3: TGTGCCAGTAGTATAAGTTCCGGGACGGGCGGTCGGCAGTTCTTC.

The rearrangement joins TRBV30 to TRBJ1-5, with 9 nucleotides matching TRBD1. The V gene end was trimmed by 2 bases and the J gene end by 0 bases; junction bases not matched to a gene: 8. Germline CDR1 GTSNPN, CDR2 SVGIG (reference sequence). There are 17 residues in the CDR3. In DNA, the CDR3 is TGTGCCTGGAGTCTTGGGACAGGGACTTATAGCAATCAGCCCCAGCATTTT. Encoded protein: CAWSLGTGTYSNQPQHF.

The genes are TRBV28 and TRBJ1-1, with unresolved D. CDR3 length equals 14 residues. Trimming stripped 6 bases from V and 0 bases from J, with 11 bases between. The germline gives CDR1 MDHEN, CDR2 SYDVKM. CDR3 region: CASRTGLMNTEAFF. The CDR3 DNA reads as TGTGCCAGCAGAACCGGGCTAATGAACACTGAAGCTTTCTTT.

This chain connects TRBV30 to TRBJ2-1; D gene ambiguous. This CDR3 is 14 amino acids long. Looked up from germline, CDR1 is GTSNPN and CDR2 is SVGIG (reference sequence). With 4 bases removed from V and 6 bases from J, the gap between germline ends came to 16 bases. The CDR3 loop is CAWIKMGLGNEQFF. For the CDR3, the DNA is TGTGCCTGGATTAAAATGGGTCTGGGCAATGAGCAGTTCTTC.

The chain links TRBV4-1 to TRBJ2-3, with 11 bases identical to TRBD2. CDR3 length: 16 amino acids. Germline values: CDR1 MGHRA, CDR2 YSYEKL. J gave up 7 bases and V 1 base, and 7 bases lay outside the gene matches. The CDR3 loop is CASSQGLAGGGYTQYF. The CDR3 bases are TGCGCCAGCAGCCAAGGGCTAGCGGGAGGTGGGTATACGCAGTATTTT.

J is TRBJ2-1 and V is TRBV29-1; the D call may be TRBD1 or TRBD2 (5 bases each). Trimming cost V 7 bases and J 6 bases, with 13 bases left between them. Germline V gives CDR1 SQVTM, CDR2 ANQGSEA. The CDR3 is 12 amino acids. In nucleotides, the CDR3 is TGCAGCGAAGGGACCTCCCGCAATGAGCAGTTCTTC. Its protein is CSEGTSRNEQFF.

This clone was detected only once. The chain uses TRBV19 and TRBJ1-1, with a tentative D call TRBD1 (5 bases). V lost 7 bases to trimming and J lost 3 bases, with 18 bases between them. This CDR3 region has 15 residues. The germline V gene has CDR1 LNHDA and CDR2 SQIVND (reference sequence). The CDR3 region has the DNA TGTGCCAGTAATAGCCCAGGGATGGGGGACACTGAAGCTTTCTTT. Translated, it gives CASNSPGMGDTEAFF.

J is TRBJ2-7 and V is TRBV28; 7 positions match TRBD2. The germline V gene has CDR1 MDHEN and CDR2 SYDVKM. The CDR3 extends over 16 amino acids. V trimming: 5 bases; J trimming: 1 base; junction bases outside the gene matches: 11. The CDR3 protein is CASSQWTSGESYEQYF. The CDR3, as DNA: TGTGCCAGCAGTCAGTGGACTAGTGGGGAGTCCTACGAGCAGTACTTC.

V is TRBV5-1 and J is TRBJ1-3; D ambiguous. The CDR3 is 17 amino acids. Per the germline V gene, CDR1 is SGHRS and CDR2 is YFSETQ. Between the trimmed V and J ends, which lost 0 bases and 0 bases, there was a span of 13 bases. CDR3 amino acids: CASSLDSTPRSGNTIYF. CDR3 nucleotides: TGCGCCAGCAGCTTGGATTCCACTCCTCGCTCTGGAAACACCATATATTTT.

The sample holds a few counts of this clone. The chain uses TRBV5-4 and TRBJ1-4; D uncertain. V lost 4 bases and J 5 bases, leaving 15 bases between the germline ends. Germline CDR1 SGHNT, CDR2 YYREEE (reference sequence). The CDR3 is 15 residues long. CDR3 sequence (DNA): TGTGCCAGCAGCCCCGGTCAAGTAAGGAATGAAAAACTGTTTTTT. The encoded protein is CASSPGQVRNEKLFF.

The rearrangement links TRBV7-2 to TRBJ2-7; tentative D call: TRBD1 (5 bases). The CDR3 sequence is 15 residues long. The germline gives CDR1 SGHTA, CDR2 FQGNSA. V was trimmed by 1 base and J by 2 bases, leaving 12 bases between them. The CDR3 loop reads CASSLEAGPAYEQYF. The CDR3 DNA is TGTGCCAGCAGCTTAGAGGCAGGGCCCGCCTACGAGCAGTACTTC.

The rearrangement links TRBV15 to TRBJ2-7; D not resolved. In germline, CDR1 is LNHNV, CDR2 YYDKDF (reference sequence). The CDR3 loop spans 15 amino acids. Between the trimmed V and J ends, which lost 0 bases and 3 bases, there was a span of 12 bases. In DNA form, the CDR3 reads TGTGCCACCAGCAGAGATAGCAGCCCTGTCTACGAGCAGTACTTC. Its translation is CATSRDSSPVYEQYF.

The chain joins TRBV14 to TRBJ2-7, with 8 bases fitting TRBD1. The CDR3 totals 14 residues. CDR1 is SGHDN and CDR2 is FVKESK in the germline V gene. V lost 4 bases and J lost 2; bases outside the gene matches: 4. This CDR3 reads CASSRGQGPYEQYF. The CDR3 DNA reads as TGTGCCAGCAGCCGCGGACAGGGTCCCTACGAGCAGTACTTC.

V is TRBV28 and J is TRBJ1-6; weak D call: TRBD1 (5 bases). This CDR3 has 15 residues. The germline V gene has CDR1 MDHEN and CDR2 SYDVKM. Trimming stripped 7 bases from V and 5 bases from J, with 15 bases between. The DNA of the CDR3 is TGTGCCAGCAAGTCGTCGGGCAGGGATAATTCACCCCTCCACTTT. This encodes CASKSSGRDNSPLHF. Combining the CDR3 with reference TRBV28 and TRBJ1-6 gives the whole variable domain DVKVTQSSRYLVKRTGEKVFLECVQDMDHENMFWYRQDPGLGLRLIYFSYDVKMKEKGDIPEGYSVSREKKERFSLILESASTNQTSMYLCASKSSGRDNSPLHFGNGTRLTVT.

This clone has more than one count but fewer than ten. The rearrangement joins TRBV11-2 to TRBJ2-7, with 8 bases fitting TRBD2. V was pared by 0 bases and J by 7 bases, with 5 bases of the junction left unmatched. Per germline, CDR1 SGHAT and CDR2 FQNNGV. This CDR3 region has 14 residues. Written as DNA, the CDR3 is TGTGCCAGCAGCTTAGAGGCTAGCGGGCCAGAGCAGTACTTC. Its protein is CASSLEASGPEQYF.

This clone occurred a few times. The chain joins TRBV7-9 to TRBJ1-2; D is possibly TRBD1 (5 bases). The germline CDR1 and CDR2 sequences are SEHNR and FQNEAQ (reference sequence). The CDR3 spans 13 residues. V shed 7 bases and J shed 4 bases, with 13 bases lying between them. In nucleotides, the CDR3 is TGTGCCAGCATACCCGGGACGGTCTATGGCTACACCTTC. This sequence encodes CASIPGTVYGYTF.

Only one count was recorded for this clone. This chain connects TRBV19 to TRBJ1-1, with 7 bases that match TRBD1. The junction had 13 bases not matched to a gene; V was cut back by 4 bases and J by 5 bases. CDR3 length: 16 residues. Per germline, CDR1 LNHDA and CDR2 SQIVND (reference sequence). DNA for the CDR3: TGTGCCAGTAGTAGGGCCCCGACAGGGTATACGACTGAAGCTTTCTTT. Translated, it gives CASSRAPTGYTTEAFF. Based on the CDR3 plus reference TRBV19 and TRBJ1-1, the full variable domain is DGGITQSPKYLFRKEGQNVTLSCEQNLNHDAMYWYRQDPGQGLRLIYYSQIVNDFQKGDIAEGYSVSREKKESFPLTVTSAQKNPTAFYLCASSRAPTGYTTEAFFGQGTRLTVV.

This clone was observed once. The chain has TRBV4-1 and TRBJ2-1; 7 bases are a match to TRBD2. V trimming: 5 bases; J trimming: 5 bases; junction bases outside the gene matches: 18. CDR1 and CDR2 from the germline V gene are MGHRA and YSYEKL. CDR3 length: 18 residues. CDR3 residues: CASSIQRLAVGDNNEQFF. For the CDR3, the DNA is TGCGCCAGCAGCATACAACGACTAGCTGTGGGGGATAACAATGAGCAGTTCTTC.

The chain uses TRBV5-4 and TRBJ2-1; 7 bases align to TRBD1. The CDR3 sequence is 16 residues long. J was trimmed by 5 bases and V by 4 bases; bases with no gene match: 12. CDR1 and CDR2 (germline): SGHNT, YYREEE (reference sequence). The DNA of the CDR3 is TGTGCCAGCAGCCCCCAGACAGGGATCTCGCACAATGAGCAGTTCTTC. This translates into CASSPQTGISHNEQFF. The whole variable domain, filled in from reference TRBV5-4 and TRBJ2-1, reads ETGVTQSPTHLIKTRGQQVTLRCSSQSGHNTVSWYQQALGQGPQFIFQYYREEENGRGNFPPRFSGLQFPNYSSELNVNALELDDSALYLCASSPQTGISHNEQFFGPGTRLTVL.

This chain connects TRBV19 to TRBJ1-1, with D perhaps matching TRBD1 (6 bases). Germline loops: CDR1 LNHDA, CDR2 SQIVND (reference sequence). The germline V and J ends were trimmed by 6 bases and 4 bases, with 18 bases remaining between them. This CDR3 region has 15 residues. CDR3 loop: CASSSRDNRITEAFF. The CDR3 DNA is TGTGCCAGTAGCTCCCGGGACAATAGAATCACTGAAGCTTTCTTT.

The rearrangement uses TRBV9 and TRBJ2-3; 11 nucleotides line up with TRBD2. Per the germline V gene, CDR1 is SGDLS and CDR2 is YYNGEE. V gave up 0 bases and J gave up 9 bases; unmatched junction bases: 3. The CDR3 runs to 14 residues. The CDR3 loop is CASSVGLAGGTQYF. CDR3 DNA sequence: TGTGCCAGCAGCGTAGGGCTAGCGGGAGGCACGCAGTATTTT. Full variable domain (outside the CDR3, taken from reference TRBV9 and TRBJ2-3): DSGVTQTPKHLITATGQRVTLRCSPRSGDLSVYWYQQSLDQGLQFLIQYYNGEERAKGNILERFSAQQFPDLHSELNLSSLELGDSALYFCASSVGLAGGTQYFGPGTRLTVL.

The rearrangement uses TRBV6-5 and TRBJ2-7; D gene unclear. Trimming took off 5 bases at V and 0 bases at J, with 11 bases between the two ends. Germline V gene sequence: CDR1 MNHEY, CDR2 SVGAGI. CDR3 length equals 14 residues. The chain's CDR3 is CASSTTISSYEQYF. For the CDR3, the DNA is TGTGCCAGCAGTACGACGATTAGCTCCTACGAGCAGTACTTC.

V usage is TRBV5-1 and J usage is TRBJ1-3; TRBD1 might be the D (5 bases). Germline V lookup: CDR1 SGHRS, CDR2 YFSETQ. This CDR3 contains 15 residues. V was shortened by 1 base and J by 2 bases, with 10 bases between the two germline ends. This CDR3 reads CASSLSPGAGNTIYF. CDR3 DNA sequence: TGCGCCAGCAGCTTGTCCCCGGGGGCTGGAAACACCATATATTTT. The whole variable domain, remainder taken from reference TRBV5-1 and TRBJ1-3, is KAGVTQTPRYLIKTRGQQVTLSCSPISGHRSVSWYQQTPGQGLQFLFEYFSETQRNKGNFPGRFSGRQFSNSRSEMNVSTLELGDSALYLCASSLSPGAGNTIYFGEGSWLTVV.

Here the CDR3 reads CASSLVSGRTDTQYF. DNA for the CDR3: TGTGCCAGCAGCTTGGTAAGCGGGAGGACAGATACGCAGTATTTT. The rearrangement joins TRBV7-2 to TRBJ2-3, with 9 bases matching TRBD2. Germline trimming cut 3 bases from V and 3 bases from J; bases unmatched to any gene: 4. The CDR3 is 15 residues long. CDR1 and CDR2 from the germline V gene are SGHTA and FQGNSA. Using reference TRBV7-2 and TRBJ2-3 for the parts outside the CDR3, the full variable domain is GAGVSQSPSNKVTEKGKDVELRCDPISGHTALYWYRQSLGQGLEFLIYFQGNSAPDKSGLPSDRFSAERTGGSVSTLTIQRTQQEDSAVYLCASSLVSGRTDTQYFGPGTRLTVL.

V and J are TRBV11-3 and TRBJ2-7, with D hard to call. Germline CDR1 is SGHNT and CDR2 is YENEEA. The length of the CDR3 is 14 residues. The V end lost 5 bases, the J end lost 1 base, and 12 bases lay between the germline ends. CDR3 in DNA: TGTGCCAGCAGCACTCCCAGTCGATCCTACGAGCAGTACTTC. It translates to CASSTPSRSYEQYF.

This rearrangement joins TRBV27 to TRBJ2-7, with TRBD2 matching over 9 bases. The V and J ends lost 8 bases and 5 bases, in that order; junction bases with no gene match: 10. This CDR3 spans 14 amino acids. Germline V gene lookup returns CDR1 MNHEY and CDR2 SMNVEV (reference sequence). As DNA, the CDR3 is TGTGCCAGCCCCCCCCGACTAGCGGACGACGAGCAGTACTTC. It encodes CASPPRLADDEQYF.

The J gene is TRBJ1-2, the V gene TRBV21-1; the DNA was not compared with TRBD1, the D call given in the table. TRBV21-1 is assigned pseudogene status. The CDR3 sequence is 15 residues long. CDR3 DNA: TGTGCCAGCAGCAAAGGAAGACACACGGATCATGGCTACACCTTC. Its protein is CASSKGRHTDHGYTF.

The chain uses TRBV4-3 and TRBJ1-2, with TRBD1 identical over 7 bases. The CDR3 is made up of 15 amino acids. The germline V gene has CDR1 LGHNA and CDR2 YSLEER. V dropped 4 bases and J dropped 8; count of bases not matched to a gene: 13. The CDR3 protein is CASSLSLTGVGGYTF. The CDR3 DNA reads as TGCGCCAGCAGCCTAAGCCTTACAGGGGTAGGGGGCTACACCTTC.

This chain uses TRBV7-8 with TRBJ1-2; no firm D call. The germline V gene has CDR1 SGHVS and CDR2 FQNEAQ. There are 13 residues in the CDR3. The ends were cut back, 1 base at V and 3 bases at J, with 6 bases in the middle. For the CDR3, the DNA is TGTGCCAGCAGCTTAGGAGTATACTATGGCTACACCTTC. Residues: CASSLGVYYGYTF.

The chain carries TRBV7-9 and TRBJ1-1; no clear D gene. Trimming removed 1 base at V and 4 bases at J, with 7 bases between. Germline CDR1 SEHNR, CDR2 FQNEAQ (reference sequence). The CDR3 has 13 amino acids. The CDR3 DNA sequence: TGTGCCAGCAGCTTAGTGGTGAGCACTGAAGCTTTCTTT. Amino acid sequence: CASSLVVSTEAFF. Based on the CDR3 plus reference TRBV7-9 and TRBJ1-1, the full variable domain is DTGVSQNPRHKITKRGQNVTFRCDPISEHNRLYWYRQTLGQGPEFLTYFQNEAQLEKSRLLSDRFSAERPKGSFSTLEIQRTEQGDSAMYLCASSLVVSTEAFFGQGTRLTVV.

The CDR3 is CASSQDLRDRAYNEQFF. CDR3 coding DNA: TGTGCCAGCAGCCAAGATCTAAGGGACAGGGCCTACAATGAGCAGTTCTTC. The rearrangement uses TRBV4-2 and TRBJ2-1, with 9 bases matching TRBD1. The CDR3 covers 17 residues. The junction had 5 bases not matched to a gene; V was cut back by 0 bases and J by 2 bases. CDR1 and CDR2 from the germline V gene are LGHNA and YNFKEQ.

The chain is built from TRBV28 and TRBJ1-4, with 9 nucleotides matching TRBD1. This CDR3 comprises 15 residues. Germline V gene sequence: CDR1 MDHEN, CDR2 SYDVKM. V was clipped by 2 bases and J by 5 bases; unmatched bases: 3. CDR3 sequence reads: CASSLGGTGNEKLFF. In DNA, the CDR3 is TGTGCCAGCAGTTTAGGGGGGACAGGGAATGAAAAACTGTTTTTT.